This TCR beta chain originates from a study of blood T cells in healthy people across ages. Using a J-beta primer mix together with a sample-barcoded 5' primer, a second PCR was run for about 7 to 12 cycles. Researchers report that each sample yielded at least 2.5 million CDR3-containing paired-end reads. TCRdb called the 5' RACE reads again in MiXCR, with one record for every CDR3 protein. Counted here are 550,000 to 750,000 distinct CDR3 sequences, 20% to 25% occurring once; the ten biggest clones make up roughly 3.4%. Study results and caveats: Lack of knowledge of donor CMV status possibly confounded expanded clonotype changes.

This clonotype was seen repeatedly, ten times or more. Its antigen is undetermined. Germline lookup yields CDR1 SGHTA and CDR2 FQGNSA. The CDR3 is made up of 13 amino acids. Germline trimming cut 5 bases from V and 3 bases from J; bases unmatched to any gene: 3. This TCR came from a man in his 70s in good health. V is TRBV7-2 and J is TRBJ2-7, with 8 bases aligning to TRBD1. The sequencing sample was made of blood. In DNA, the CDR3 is TGTGCCAGCAGCCCCGACAGGGGCTACGAGCAGTACTTC. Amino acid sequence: CASSPDRGYEQYF.